One sample yielded the 27 T cell receptor beta chains listed below, sequenced in a study of blood T cell repertoires in COVID-19. Sequenced by immunoSEQ multiplex PCR; TCRdb stores in-frame clones only, minus some. Here the sample spans roughly 110,000 clones, roughly 84% being singletons. The sample consisted of peripheral blood. The receptors were sampled from a woman aged 70-85 years who had recovered from COVID-19.

A few counts support this clone. The rearrangement links TRBV6-5 to TRBJ2-2; D is perhaps TRBD1 (6 bases). The CDR3 runs 13 residues. The germline V gene has CDR1 MNHEY and CDR2 SVGAGI. Trimming removed 6 bases at V and 4 bases at J, with 9 bases between. The CDR3 DNA sequence: TGTGCCAGCAGCCCCAGGGGCACCGGGGAGCTGTTTTTT. Translated: CASSPRGTGELFF.

The chain combines TRBV29-1 with TRBJ2-1; a possible D gene is TRBD1 (5 bases). With 4 bases removed from V and 9 bases from J, the gap between germline ends came to 13 bases. The CDR3 spans 12 residues. Germline CDR1 reads SQVTM; CDR2 reads ANQGSEA. The CDR3 loop reads CSVGIQGIEQFF. In nucleotides, the CDR3 is TGCAGCGTTGGAATTCAGGGTATTGAGCAGTTCTTC.

V is TRBV29-1 and J is TRBJ2-4, with TRBD2 matching over 7 bases. The germline V gene has CDR1 SQVTM and CDR2 ANQGSEA. This CDR3 comprises 13 residues. Trimming took 6 bases from V and 10 from J; bases not matched to a gene: 12. The CDR3 spells CSVNLGGVGIQYF. CDR3 nucleotide sequence: TGCAGCGTGAACCTGGGAGGGGTGGGGATTCAGTACTTC.

V and J are TRBV7-2 and TRBJ2-3; 8 bases map to TRBD1. This CDR3 contains 17 residues. Trimming at V came to 3 bases and at J to 3 bases, leaving 11 bases not matched to a gene. CDR1 is SGHTA, CDR2 FQGNSA, per germline. The DNA for the CDR3 is TGTGCCAGCAGCTTGGGGCTCAGGGGGCGTTGGACAGATACGCAGTATTTT. This encodes CASSLGLRGRWTDTQYF.

This rearrangement joins TRBV18 to TRBJ1-5; tentative D call: TRBD1 (6 bases). Deletions cut 4 bases from V and 5 bases from J, with 12 bases between. This CDR3 has 14 residues. Germline V gene sequence: CDR1 KGHSH, CDR2 LQKENI. The chain's CDR3 is CASSRQGKDQPQHF. CDR3 coding DNA: TGTGCCAGCTCACGCCAGGGGAAGGATCAGCCCCAGCATTTT. Looking up the rest from reference TRBV18 and TRBJ1-5 gives the full variable domain: NAGVMQNPRHLVRRRGQEARLRCSPMKGHSHVYWYRQLPEEGLKFMVYLQKENIIDESGMPKERFSAEFPKEGPSILRIQQVVRGDSAAYFCASSRQGKDQPQHFGDGTRLSIL.

This clone has more than one count but fewer than ten. The chain combines TRBV9 with TRBJ1-1; TRBD1 matches 9 bases. Trimming cost V 3 bases and J 3 bases; bases outside gene matches: 3. The CDR3 has 14 residues. Germline V lookup: CDR1 SGDLS, CDR2 YYNGEE. As DNA, the CDR3 is TGTGCCAGCAGCGGGGGACAGGGCTACACTGAAGCTTTCTTT. Translating gives CASSGGQGYTEAFF.

The chain couples TRBV5-1 to TRBJ1-3; D is perhaps TRBD1 (6 bases). This CDR3 is built from 15 residues. The germline V and J ends were trimmed by 4 bases and 4 bases, with 15 bases remaining between them. Germline V lookup: CDR1 SGHRS, CDR2 YFSETQ. The CDR3 DNA reads TGCGCCAGCAGCGAGTTAAGGACAGCAGGAAACACCATATATTTT. Protein product: CASSELRTAGNTIYF.

The rearrangement joins TRBV2 to TRBJ1-5; D is perhaps TRBD1 (5 bases). The CDR3 sequence is 15 residues long. Looked up from germline, CDR1 is SNHLY and CDR2 is FYNNEI. Trimming shortened V by 3 bases and J by 2 bases, and 11 bases separated the two germline ends. CDR3 sequence: CASSDPRVGNQPQHF. CDR3 sequence (DNA): TGTGCCAGCAGTGATCCCAGGGTGGGCAATCAGCCCCAGCATTTT.

This clone was seen only once. The chain joins TRBV7-3 to TRBJ2-5, with 12 bases aligning to TRBD2. The CDR3 sequence is 15 residues long. The germline V gene encodes CDR1 SGHTA and CDR2 FQGTGA. J gave up 9 bases and V 4 bases, and 9 bases lay outside the gene matches. The CDR3 DNA follows: TGTGCCAGCAGCTCCGGACTAGCGGGACTCGGGTCCCAGTACTTC. Translating gives CASSSGLAGLGSQYF.

J is TRBJ2-7 and V is TRBV6-4; D is possibly TRBD2 (5 bases). V lost 6 bases and J 3 bases, leaving 12 bases between the germline ends. Germline CDR1 is MRHNA and CDR2 is SNTAGT. This CDR3 has 13 residues. CDR3: CASRRRGSYEQYF. CDR3 DNA: TGTGCCAGCAGGCGTAGAGGGAGCTACGAGCAGTACTTC.

The V and J genes are TRBV2 and TRBJ2-7, with D possibly being TRBD2 (5 bases). The germline gives CDR1 SNHLY, CDR2 FYNNEI. The CDR3 totals 12 residues. Trimming stripped 6 bases from V and 4 bases from J, with 10 bases between. CDR3 nucleotide sequence: TGTGCCAGCAGCTCCACTAGTTACGAGCAGTACTTC. Translation: CASSSTSYEQYF.

V is TRBV18 and J is TRBJ2-6; 8 bases fit TRBD1. The CDR3 contains 17 residues. Germline V lookup: CDR1 KGHSH, CDR2 LQKENI. Trimming took 0 bases from V and 2 from J; bases not matched to a gene: 3. The CDR3 sequence: CASSPPATGAGANVLTF. The CDR3, as DNA: TGTGCCAGCTCACCACCGGCGACAGGGGCTGGGGCCAACGTCCTGACTTTC.

The chain couples TRBV6-5 to TRBJ2-7; TRBD1 agrees at 7 bases. Germline CDR1 MNHEY, CDR2 SVGAGI. This CDR3 region has 13 residues. V lost 5 bases to trimming and J lost 7 bases; unmatched junction nucleotides: 8. The chain's CDR3 is CASSLTGRREQYF. The CDR3 region has the DNA TGTGCCAGCAGTCTGACAGGGCGGCGGGAGCAGTACTTC.

V and J are TRBV10-3 and TRBJ2-5; TRBD1 matches at 11 bases. CDR3 size: 15 residues. Germline CDR1 is ENHRY and CDR2 is SYGVKD. V dropped 3 bases and J dropped 5; count of bases not matched to a gene: 5. The CDR3 here is CAISDRDRGSETQYF. CDR3 nucleotide sequence: TGTGCCATCAGTGACCGGGACAGGGGGAGTGAGACCCAGTACTTC.

J is TRBJ2-3 and V is TRBV2; 7 positions agree with TRBD2. The V segment lost 7 bases and the J segment 10 bases; nucleotides outside the gene matches: 11. Germline V gene data show CDR1 as SNHLY and CDR2 as FYNNEI. This CDR3 is built from 13 residues. Here the CDR3 reads CASTFFRDYPQYF. In nucleotides, the CDR3 is TGTGCCAGCACCTTTTTCCGGGACTACCCGCAGTATTTT.

J is TRBJ1-1 and V is TRBV7-8, with 7 bases fitting TRBD1. This CDR3 is built from 16 residues. With V trimmed by 5 bases and J by 3 bases, 12 bases remained unmatched. Looked up from germline, CDR1 is SGHVS and CDR2 is FQNEAQ. DNA for the CDR3: TGTGCCAGCAGCCCTACAGGGGTAATGATTGACACTGAAGCTTTCTTT. Protein: CASSPTGVMIDTEAFF.

This clone has a single count. The DNA for the CDR3 is TGTGCCAGCAGCTCGACACCGCAAACACCCCTCCACTTT. Its translation: CASSSTPQTPLHF. The V gene is TRBV7-3, the J gene TRBJ1-6; no clear D. Between the trimmed V and J ends, which lost 4 bases and 11 bases, there was a span of 12 bases. Germline lookup yields CDR1 SGHTA and CDR2 FQGTGA. The CDR3 has 13 amino acids.

The V call is TRBV27, the J call TRBJ2-7; TRBD2 matches at 10 bases. The CDR3 covers 15 residues. With 10 bases clipped from V and 2 bases from J, the junction kept 11 bases outside the gene matches. Germline V lookup: CDR1 MNHEY, CDR2 SMNVEV (reference sequence). The CDR3, as DNA: TGTGCCACCACGGGGCTAGCGGGAGCGACCTACGAGCAGTACTTC. Amino acids: CATTGLAGATYEQYF.

V usage is TRBV11-1 and J usage is TRBJ2-2; D perhaps matches TRBD2 (7 bases). This CDR3 region has 15 residues. The V gene lost 4 bases and the J gene lost 4 bases, with 13 bases spanning the gap. Looked up from germline, CDR1 is SGHAT and CDR2 is FQDESV (reference sequence). CDR3: CASSSTRGGTGELFF. The DNA for the CDR3 is TGTGCCAGCAGCTCGACGAGGGGGGGCACCGGGGAGCTGTTTTTT.

The chain is built from TRBV27 and TRBJ2-3; 8 positions agree with TRBD2. In germline, CDR1 is MNHEY, CDR2 SMNVEV (reference sequence). The CDR3 is 17 amino acids. Trimming removed 3 bases from V and 2 bases from J; junction bases left unmatched: 10. The CDR3 is CASSFRRLAGFTDTQYF. The CDR3 bases are TGTGCCAGCAGTTTTAGGCGGCTAGCGGGCTTCACAGATACGCAGTATTTT.

The chain recombines TRBV6-2 or TRBV6-3 with TRBJ2-5, with TRBD2 matching over 10 bases. Germline lookup yields CDR1 MNHEY and CDR2 SVGEGT. Losses at the gene ends were 5 bases for V and 5 bases for J; bases not matched to a gene: 5. CDR3 length: 14 amino acids. The CDR3 nucleotides read TGTGCCAGCAGTCTAGCGGGGGTCGGGGAGACCCAGTACTTC. Its translation: CASSLAGVGETQYF.

This clone was seen only once. The chain joins TRBV15 to TRBJ2-3, with 11 bases that match TRBD1. The V gene end was trimmed by 8 bases and the J gene end by 1 base; junction bases not matched to a gene: 8. The CDR3 is 16 residues long. In germline, CDR1 is LNHNV, CDR2 YYDKDF (reference sequence). Here the CDR3 reads CATAAGQGGGTDTQYF. DNA of the CDR3: TGTGCCACCGCTGCGGGACAGGGGGGGGGCACAGATACGCAGTATTTT. Full variable domain (remainder filled in from reference TRBV15 and TRBJ2-3): DAMVIQNPRYQVTQFGKPVTLSCSQTLNHNVMYWYQQKSSQAPKLLFHYYDKDFNNEADTPDNFQSRRPNTSFCFLDIRSPGLGDTAMYLCATAAGQGGGTDTQYFGPGTRLTVL.

The V and J genes are TRBV4-2 and TRBJ2-1, with D possibly TRBD2 on 6 matching bases. Germline CDR1 and CDR2: LGHNA and YNFKEQ. There are 16 residues in the CDR3. Trimming cost V 0 bases and J 2 bases, with 11 bases left between them. The CDR3 nucleotides are TGTGCCAGCAGCCAAGATAGGGCTAGCGCCTACAATGAGCAGTTCTTC. As protein: CASSQDRASAYNEQFF.

The chain joins TRBV7-9 to TRBJ1-5; 9 nucleotides line up with TRBD1. Trimming removed 5 bases from V and 7 bases from J; junction bases left unmatched: 9. Per germline, CDR1 SEHNR and CDR2 FQNEAQ (reference sequence). The CDR3 totals 15 residues. The CDR3: CASSPWTGVDQPQHF. The DNA of the CDR3 is TGTGCCAGCAGCCCATGGACAGGGGTGGACCAGCCCCAGCATTTT.

The chain employs TRBV7-2 and TRBJ2-5; 9 nucleotides line up with TRBD1. Per germline, CDR1 SGHTA and CDR2 FQGNSA. The trim removed 5 bases at V and 5 bases at J, leaving 6 bases unmatched. This CDR3 has 14 residues. The CDR3 loop is CASSLNRGRETQYF. In nucleotides, the CDR3 is TGTGCCAGCAGCCTGAACAGGGGGCGGGAGACCCAGTACTTC.

V is TRBV30 and J is TRBJ1-5; D possibly corresponds to TRBD1 (6 bases). The CDR3 runs 15 residues. In germline, CDR1 is GTSNPN, CDR2 SVGIG (reference sequence). Trimming removed 3 bases from V and 3 bases from J, with 15 bases in between. The CDR3 DNA sequence: TGTGCCTGGAGCGCCCGTGACAGGACCAATCAGCCCCAGCATTTT. Protein: CAWSARDRTNQPQHF.

The chain recombines TRBV27 with TRBJ1-6, with 7 bases aligning to TRBD1. The V and J ends lost 6 bases and 0 bases, in that order; junction bases with no gene match: 11. Germline V gene data show CDR1 as MNHEY and CDR2 as SMNVEV (reference sequence). The CDR3 loop spans 18 amino acids. CDR3 sequence (DNA): TGTGCCAGCAGGGGAATTAACAGGGGCCGCTCCTATAATTCACCCCTCCACTTT. This sequence encodes CASRGINRGRSYNSPLHF.